This T cell receptor beta chain was captured in a study of T cell changes during pregnancy in multiple sclerosis. The assay was immunoSEQ multiplex PCR, and TCRdb's table has in-frame clones only and misses some. This sample carries about 57,000 clones, approximately 89% of them seen once, and the ten largest clones take around 3.3%. The CDR3 extends over 13 amino acids. Trimming removed 5 bases at V and 5 bases at J, with 12 bases between. Germline CDR1 is MDHEN and CDR2 is SYDVKM. The origin of this receptor is a female donor in good health, enrolled as a control in a pregnancy study. The sequencing used peripheral blood, collected after pregnancy. The chain recombines TRBV28 with TRBJ1-1; D is ambiguous. This chain's CDR3 is CASSGLTGTEAFF. CDR3 bases: TGTGCCAGCAGTGGACTTACGGGGACTGAAGCTTTCTTT.